One sample yielded the 8 T cell receptor beta chains listed below, sequenced in a study of PD-1 blockade in classical Hodgkin lymphoma. This sample's time point: newly diagnosed, previously untreated cHL patient sample. The authors enriched CD8+ T cells from thawed PBMCs via magnetic negative selection. Sequenced by immunoSEQ multiplex PCR; TCRdb stores in-frame clones only, minus some. Among roughly 4,800 clones listed, 75% to 90% were seen once. Sequenced input: CD8+ T cells from blood. The receptors derive from a human donor with classical Hodgkin lymphoma.

The rearrangement joins TRBV5-8 to TRBJ2-1; 7 bases match TRBD2. The J segment lost 7 bases and the V segment lost 0 bases, leaving 7 bases of the junction unmatched. Looked up from germline, CDR1 is SGHTS and CDR2 is YDEGEE. CDR3 length: 15 amino acids. The CDR3, as DNA: TGTGCCAGCAGCTTGGCTACTAGCGCCCTGAATGAGCAGTTCTTC. This gives the protein CASSLATSALNEQFF.

This clone came up once. The chain couples TRBV5-6 to TRBJ2-7; TRBD2 aligns across 10 bases. Germline CDR1 is SGHDT and CDR2 is YYEEEE. The ends lost 4 bases at V and 7 bases at J; junction bases unmatched: 8. CDR3 length: 14 residues. CDR3 DNA: TGTGCCAGCAGCCCCGGACTAGCGGCGGGGGAGCAGTACTTC. The encoded protein is CASSPGLAAGEQYF.

The chain recombines TRBV9 with TRBJ1-3; D is uncertain. The germline V gene has CDR1 SGDLS and CDR2 YYNGEE. This CDR3 contains 15 residues. Trimming took 7 bases from V and 2 from J, leaving 16 bases between them. Written as DNA, the CDR3 is TGTGCCAGCTCCAGCGGCGGTGGGGCTGGAAACACCATATATTTT. Encoded protein: CASSSGGGAGNTIYF.

The chain is built from TRBV11-3 and TRBJ2-4; TRBD1 or TRBD2 may be the D gene (5 bases each). Germline lookup yields CDR1 SGHNT and CDR2 YENEEA. The CDR3 length is 17 residues. The germline V and J ends were trimmed by 4 bases and 0 bases, with 16 bases remaining between them. The DNA of the CDR3 is TGTGCCAGCAGCTCCCGGGACGCCTCACGAGCCAAAAACATTCAGTACTTC. As protein: CASSSRDASRAKNIQYF. The variable domain in full, with the rest retrieved from reference TRBV11-3 and TRBJ2-4, is EAGVVQSPRYKIIEKKQPVAFWCNPISGHNTLYWYLQNLGQGPELLIRYENEEAVDDSQLPKDRFSAERLKGVDSTLKIQPAELGDSAVYLCASSSRDASRAKNIQYFGAGTRLSVL.

The V gene is TRBV27, the J gene TRBJ2-7; D gene uncertain. Germline assignment: CDR1 MNHEY and CDR2 SMNVEV (reference sequence). The CDR3 is 14 residues long. Trimming cost V 5 bases and J 3 bases, with 14 bases left between them. The CDR3 loop is CASSPPQAYYEQYF. CDR3 DNA sequence: TGTGCCAGCAGTCCCCCCCAAGCGTACTACGAGCAGTACTTC.

CDR3 nucleotide sequence: TGTGCCAGCAGCCCGGGCGGGGGGGGCCTCACAGATACGCAGTATTTT. Its translation is CASSPGGGGLTDTQYF. This chain uses TRBV7-9 with TRBJ2-3, with TRBD2 matching 9 bases. Germline CDR1 SEHNR, CDR2 FQNEAQ (reference sequence). The CDR3 contains 16 residues. The V and J ends lost 5 bases and 2 bases, in that order; junction bases with no gene match: 8.

This chain links TRBV7-2 with TRBJ2-4; the match to TRBD2 covers 8 bases. Trimming took 3 bases from V and 12 from J; bases not matched to a gene: 13. Looked up from germline, CDR1 is SGHTA and CDR2 is FQGNSA. The CDR3 covers 15 residues. CDR3 residues: CASSLERELPVRQYF. The CDR3, as DNA: TGTGCCAGCAGCTTGGAGCGGGAGCTTCCGGTTCGTCAGTACTTC. Variable domain in full (rest from reference TRBV7-2 and TRBJ2-4): GAGVSQSPSNKVTEKGKDVELRCDPISGHTALYWYRQSLGQGLEFLIYFQGNSAPDKSGLPSDRFSAERTGGSVSTLTIQRTQQEDSAVYLCASSLERELPVRQYFGAGTRLSVL.

This clone is labeled large. The CDR3 here is CASTYEGTDTQYF. CDR3 DNA sequence: TGTGCCAGCACCTATGAGGGCACAGATACGCAGTATTTT. This chain uses TRBV28 with TRBJ2-3, with D unresolved. The length of the CDR3 is 13 residues. Trimming took 7 bases from V and 1 from J, leaving 9 bases between them. The V gene's germline CDR1 is MDHEN and CDR2 SYDVKM.